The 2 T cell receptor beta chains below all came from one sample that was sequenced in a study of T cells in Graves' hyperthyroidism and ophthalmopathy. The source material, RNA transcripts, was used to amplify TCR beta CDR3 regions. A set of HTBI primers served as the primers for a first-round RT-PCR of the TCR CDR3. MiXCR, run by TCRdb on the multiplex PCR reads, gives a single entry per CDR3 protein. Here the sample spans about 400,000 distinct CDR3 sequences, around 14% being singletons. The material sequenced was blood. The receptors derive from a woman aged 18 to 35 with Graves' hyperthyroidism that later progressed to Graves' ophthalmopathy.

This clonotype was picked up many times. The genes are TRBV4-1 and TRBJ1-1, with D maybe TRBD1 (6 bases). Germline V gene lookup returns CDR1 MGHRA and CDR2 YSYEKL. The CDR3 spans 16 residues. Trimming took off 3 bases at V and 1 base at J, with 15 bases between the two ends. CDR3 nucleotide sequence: TGCGCCAGCAGCCACGTCACAGGGCCAACGAACACTGAAGCTTTCTTT. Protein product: CASSHVTGPTNTEAFF.

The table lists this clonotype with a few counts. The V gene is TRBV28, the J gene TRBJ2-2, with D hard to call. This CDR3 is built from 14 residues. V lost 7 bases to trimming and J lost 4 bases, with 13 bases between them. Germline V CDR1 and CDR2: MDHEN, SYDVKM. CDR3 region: CASIPGSGTGELFF. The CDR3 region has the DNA TGTGCCAGCATCCCGGGCTCGGGCACCGGGGAGCTGTTTTTT. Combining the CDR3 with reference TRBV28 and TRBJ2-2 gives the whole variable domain DVKVTQSSRYLVKRTGEKVFLECVQDMDHENMFWYRQDPGLGLRLIYFSYDVKMKEKGDIPEGYSVSREKKERFSLILESASTNQTSMYLCASIPGSGTGELFFGEGSRLTVL.